Reported below is one T cell receptor beta chain. V gave up 3 bases and J gave up 2 bases; unmatched junction bases: 7. The length of the CDR3 is 15 residues. CDR1 and CDR2 (germline): LNHDA, SQIVND (reference sequence). The data were taken from a study of blood T cell repertoires in COVID-19. Repertoires were generated with immunoSEQ multiplex PCR, while TCRdb's copy carries only in-frame clones and drops some. This repertoire shows 150,000 or so clones, less than 90% found once; its top ten account for nearly 8%. This clonotype originated in a woman between 45 and 60 years old who had recovered from COVID-19. The sequencing sample was made of PBMCs or T cells enriched from blood (not recorded which). This chain joins TRBV19 and TRBJ2-7; 7 bases match TRBD2. The CDR3 DNA follows: TGTGCCAGTAGTATGGTGGCGGGAGCTGCCTACGAGCAGTACTTC. It encodes CASSMVAGAAYEQYF.